This T cell receptor (beta chain) was identified during a study of shared clonotypes between healthy human individuals (dated by TCRdb to the early 2020s). About the full investigation: The cohort comprised two women and a few men aged 18 to 49 years. Libraries were prepared and TCR repertoires were sequenced by different laboratories using diverse techniques, in order to increase sequencing depth and limit assay-specific biases. Each donor's leukapheresis produced roughly between roughly 0.9 and 9 billion PBMCs. For each donor, CD4 naive and CD4 memory were each given three plates, CD8 naive was given two plates, and CD8 memory was given one plate. To estimate repertoire size and how much clonotype sharing occurs between individuals, the study deeply sequenced the blood TCR repertoires of several healthy adults. Overall study outcomes, separate from this receptor: Naive subsets generally had larger estimated clonotype richness than memory subsets. Higher generation probabilities were observed for clonotypes shared by all four sorted-subset donors than for non-shared clonotypes. Because the study included a small number of donors, the genetic and exposure-history diversity represented was limited. Incomplete sequencing was indicated by rarefaction of sorted-subset datasets, despite the large sequencing depth. Pairwise subsampling indicated that sequencing depth was expected to affect the degree of clonotype sharing among donors. Sampling was limited to blood, and TCR repertoires in tissue likely differ from TCR repertoires in blood. About 5% of naive CD4, 3% to 3.5% of naive CD8, about 2.4% of memory CD4, and about 0.4% of memory CD8 clonotypes were shared across several donors.

This clone occurred once. Its cognate antigen has yet to be identified. Nothing much larger sits one base from this clone, and base qualities are not available. Using the deep immunoSEQ assay, multiplex PCR amplified TCR CDR3 regions from genomic DNA. Extracted genomic DNA from each cell subset was distributed evenly across all wells of several immunoSEQ 96-well plates, and each plate was treated as a replicate. Each replicate PCR for sorted subsets received about 200 ng genomic DNA, equal to roughly 33,000 T cell genomes. Purified libraries were quantified with a Qubit 3.0 fluorometer, sized on a Bioanalyzer 2100, and re-quantified with the KAPA Library Quantification kit. A separate single-read 150-cycle Illumina NextSeq 550 flow cell was used to sequence each immunoSEQ 96-well plate. The study's processing was this. Because the immunoSEQ output held only junctional sequences and lacked quality scores, the filtering could not match the filtering applied to full-length reads. To assign V/J genes and CDR3, sequences were annotated against IMGT germline references using PyIR, a Python wrapper for IgBLAST v1.9. Reads were filtered out if the reads had weak V/J assignments (E-value above 1e-6), no CDR3, stop codons, out-of-frame junctions, or ambiguous translated residues. A V3J clonotype was defined by an identical inferred V gene, J gene, and CDR3 amino acid sequence. The percentage overlap between two repertoires was calculated by dividing the number of shared unique clonotypes by the size of the smaller repertoire. Richness of each repertoire was evaluated using RTK rarefaction, the Chao1 estimator, and Recon v2.1 estimates of unobserved clonotypes. Generation probabilities for all TCRbeta clonotypes obtained by the gDNA method from a handful of donors were computed using OLGA. Sourced from immuneACCESS, this table was stored by TCRdb with only in-frame sequences that have V and J called. A share of the clones is absent; for the studies checked, an unresolved V gene accounts for under half, and the remainder has no known explanation. That table furnishes V, J and clone size, whereas the DNA furnished D and trimming. Recorded for this sample are about 2 million clones; approximately 94% of them occurred a single time. The ten largest clones capture around 1% of the sample.

Based on the germline V gene (reference sequence), the CDR1 and CDR2 sequences are GTSNPN and SVGIG. From its cysteine to its phenylalanine, the CDR3 spans 14 amino acids. Only the CDR3 region is kept as DNA, spanning 42 bases read in frame from base 1. V trim: 5 bases; J trim: 7 bases; unmatched bases: 9. CD8 naive samples were obtained by positive selection for CCR7 among CD45RO-negative cells, yielding a CD45RA+CCR7+ population from which TemRA cells were excluded. The donors were healthy, HIV-negative adults who had no recently reported acute infections or vaccinations. All donors were Caucasian adults living in Nashville, Tennessee, USA. Blood was obtained by leukapheresis, after which PBMCs were separated by Ficoll-Histopaque density gradient centrifugation and cryopreserved in liquid nitrogen vapor phase. Analytical flow cytometry was used to check the purity and quantity of every magnetically sorted T cell population. Genomic DNA was isolated from every sorted fraction and measured by UV absorbance on a Nanodrop 2000c.

The chain is encoded by TRBV30 joined to TRBJ2-1, with 9 middle bases fitting TRBD2. The source is a man aged 18 to 30 in good health. The sample was naive CD8+ T cells sorted from blood. Sample cell subset or site, as interpreted from the label and publication: CD45RA+CCR7+. CDR3 protein: CAWSLGLALNEQFF. The bases read TGTGCCTGGTCTTTGGGACTAGCACTGAATGAGCAGTTCTTC.